One and the same sample provided the 14 T cell receptor beta chains below, sequenced in a study of response to subunit inactivated influenza vaccine. TCRdb fed the RT-PCR reads into MiXCR, producing one record per CDR3 protein. The sample holds about 540,000 distinct CDR3 sequences, under 30% seen once. The same data also went into a second study, on T cells expressing NK-cell markers. As that report states: The authors made TCR beta cDNA libraries by 5'RACE template switching. This switching added a universal primer site and UMIs.

Sample: CD4+ T cells sorted from PBMCs, taken less than 13 days after vaccination. The receptor set was obtained from a man between 45 and 60 years old who received an inactivated influenza vaccine.

This clonotype was counted between two and nine times. The V call is TRBV10-3, the J call TRBJ2-1; D is undetermined. Trimming pared 3 bases from V and 6 bases from J, leaving 12 bases between. The CDR3 totals 14 residues. Germline CDR1 and CDR2: ENHRY and SYGVKD. CDR3 amino acids: CAISDVVVGNEQFF. The CDR3 DNA sequence: TGTGCCATCAGTGACGTAGTCGTCGGCAATGAGCAGTTCTTC.

The chain is built from TRBV28 and TRBJ1-1; D not resolved. V was pared by 3 bases and J by 3 bases, with 11 bases between. CDR1 is MDHEN, CDR2 SYDVKM, per germline. CDR3 size: 14 residues. In DNA form, the CDR3 reads TGTGCCAGCAGTTTCGGCTATTGGGACACTGAAGCTTTCTTT. Translated, it gives CASSFGYWDTEAFF.

This clonotype was found a few times. The chain combines TRBV12-3 or TRBV12-4 with TRBJ2-2; TRBD2 matches 7 bases. The V segment lost 1 base and the J segment 3 bases; nucleotides outside the gene matches: 11. The CDR3 covers 18 residues. CDR3 protein: CASSLGWLGGTDTGELFF. The CDR3 coding sequence is TGTGCCAGCAGTTTAGGATGGTTGGGAGGGACGGACACCGGGGAGCTGTTTTTT.

This chain joins TRBV6-2 or TRBV6-3 and TRBJ2-5; perhaps TRBD1 as D (5 bases). V shed 4 bases and J shed 3 bases, with 12 bases lying between them. Germline values: CDR1 MNHEY, CDR2 SVGEGT. This CDR3 has 14 amino acids. The CDR3 region is CASSWGDTKETQYF. For the CDR3, the DNA is TGTGCCAGCAGTTGGGGCGACACGAAAGAGACCCAGTACTTC.

There are a few counts of this clonotype. The J gene is TRBJ1-1, the V gene TRBV5-1; no reliable D call. Trimming stripped 4 bases from V and 11 bases from J, with 18 bases between. Germline CDR1 reads SGHRS; CDR2 reads YFSETQ. The CDR3 covers 13 residues. CDR3 in amino acids: CASSPDGGTTAFF. The DNA of the CDR3 is TGCGCCAGCAGCCCGGACGGCGGCACAACGGCTTTCTTT.

A few counts support this clonotype. The V and J genes are TRBV5-1 and TRBJ2-7, with no clear D. V lost 0 bases and J lost 1, with 14 bases in between. The CDR3 extends over 16 amino acids. The V gene's germline CDR1 is SGHRS and CDR2 YFSETQ. The CDR3, as DNA: TGCGCCAGCAGCTTGGCTCGTCGGGCTCGTTCCTACGAGCAGTACTTC. As protein: CASSLARRARSYEQYF. Variable domain in full (rest from reference TRBV5-1 and TRBJ2-7): KAGVTQTPRYLIKTRGQQVTLSCSPISGHRSVSWYQQTPGQGLQFLFEYFSETQRNKGNFPGRFSGRQFSNSRSEMNVSTLELGDSALYLCASSLARRARSYEQYFGPGTRLTVT.

This clonotype was observed a handful of times. The chain links TRBV12-3 or TRBV12-4 to TRBJ1-3; 11 bases line up with TRBD1. CDR3 size: 16 residues. V shed 8 bases and J 0 bases; nucleotides not matched to a gene: 6. The CDR3 is CASARGQGGSGNTIYF. CDR3 DNA sequence: TGTGCCAGCGCTCGGGGACAGGGGGGCTCTGGAAACACCATATATTTT.

There are a few counts of this clonotype. The genes are TRBV24-1 and TRBJ2-3; D possibly matches TRBD1 or TRBD2 (5 bases each). There are 16 residues in the CDR3. The V gene lost 3 bases and the J gene lost 7 bases, with 19 bases spanning the gap. CDR1 and CDR2 (germline): KGHDR, SFDVKD. CDR3: CATSDPGRRSPYTQYF. The CDR3 DNA reads as TGTGCCACCAGTGATCCGGGACGCCGAAGCCCGTATACGCAGTATTTT.

J is TRBJ2-2 and V is TRBV12-3 or TRBV12-4; D perhaps matches TRBD2 (5 bases). V shed 5 bases and J shed 6 bases, with 13 bases lying between them. The CDR3 is made up of 14 amino acids. The CDR3 loop reads CASSAMGASGELFF. DNA for the CDR3: TGTGCCAGCAGTGCTATGGGAGCGTCCGGGGAGCTGTTTTTT.

This rearrangement joins TRBV9 to TRBJ1-3; TRBD1 matches 7 bases. The germline V gene has CDR1 SGDLS and CDR2 YYNGEE. Unmatched junction bases numbered 9, after V lost 4 bases and J lost 2 bases. The CDR3 length is 16 residues. CDR3 sequence: CASSLDLQGAGNTIYF. Here the CDR3 DNA reads TGTGCCAGCAGCCTAGACCTCCAGGGGGCTGGAAACACCATATATTTT.

The CDR3 region is CASSITVTNTEAFF. In DNA form, the CDR3 reads TGTGCCAGCAGCATAACAGTGACGAACACTGAAGCTTTCTTT. This rearrangement joins TRBV5-5 to TRBJ1-1; D gene uncertain. The germline V and J ends were trimmed by 4 bases and 1 base, with 11 bases remaining between them. Germline V gene sequence: CDR1 SGHKS, CDR2 YYEKEE (reference sequence). The CDR3 contains 14 residues.

This rearrangement joins TRBV6-2 or TRBV6-3 to TRBJ2-3; maybe TRBD2 (5 bases). Trimming pared 2 bases from V and 5 bases from J, leaving 26 bases between. This CDR3 has 19 residues. Germline CDR1 is MNHEY and CDR2 is SVGEGT. The CDR3 spells CASSYQDLIVKPQRDTQYF. As DNA, the CDR3 is TGTGCCAGCAGTTACCAGGACTTAATAGTCAAACCCCAAAGAGATACGCAGTATTTT.

V is TRBV11-2 and J is TRBJ2-7; perhaps TRBD2 as D (5 bases). CDR1 is SGHAT, CDR2 FQNNGV, per germline. V dropped 0 bases and J dropped 3 bases, with 12 bases sitting between them. The CDR3 consists of 15 residues. Here the CDR3 DNA reads TGTGCCAGCAGCTTAGATCGGGGTCGCTTCTACGAGCAGTACTTC. Residues: CASSLDRGRFYEQYF.

The V and J genes are TRBV6-1 and TRBJ1-1; D uncertain. The germline V and J ends were trimmed by 1 base and 4 bases, with 10 bases remaining between them. The CDR3 is 14 amino acids. Germline values: CDR1 MNHNS, CDR2 SASEGT. Written as DNA, the CDR3 is TGTGCCAGCAGTGAAGTTGGTAGGGCCACTGAAGCTTTCTTT. Translated, it gives CASSEVGRATEAFF.